This TCR beta chain was sequenced in a study of early T cells in non-severe SARS-CoV-2 infection. Study background: Unpaired chains resulted from sequencing bulk RNA of unsorted whole blood. Points from the study as a whole: Matching with VDJdb favored anti-spike CD8 responses (missing private and CD4 specificities).

The ends lost 5 bases at V and 4 bases at J; junction bases unmatched: 2. This CDR3 is built from 13 residues. Germline V lookup: CDR1 KGHSH, CDR2 LQKENI. This clonotype was seen many times. Its specificity is unknown. Individually, cDNA molecules had unique molecular identifiers attached to them. TCRdb recomputed calls from the 5' RACE reads with MiXCR, one row per CDR3 protein. Here the sample spans about 22,000 distinct CDR3 sequences, 4.5% to 5% being singletons. The clonotype comes from an adult who was a healthcare worker with PCR-confirmed SARS-CoV-2 infection or an uninfected control (not recorded which). The rearrangement joins TRBV18 to TRBJ2-5; 9 nucleotides align to TRBD1. The specimen sequenced was whole blood. The DNA for the CDR3 is TGTGCCAGCTCATCGGACAGGGGAGAGACCCAGTACTTC. Translating it yields CASSSDRGETQYF.